The TCR beta chain under discussion was sequenced for a study of CD8 T cells in ankylosing spondylitis (dated by TCRdb to between 2016 and 2019). Regarding the study in general: To find TCR variants linked to disease, the study profiled T cell receptor beta repertoires in ankylosing spondylitis patients and healthy donors. Peripheral blood was sampled, and synovial fluid was also collected from ankylosing spondylitis patients. The full study cohort comprised 25 ankylosing spondylitis patients and approximately 100 healthy donors. On the study overall, not on this receptor specifically: In peripheral blood, the disease-linked clones were found at relatively low frequencies and had a CD8+ phenotype. Significant enrichment of the disease-linked clones was reported in matched synovial fluid samples from ankylosing spondylitis patients. Some TCR beta motif variants had previously been reported in synovial fluid and blood of reactive arthritis patients, which suggested common disease-initiation mechanisms. Blood from ankylosing spondylitis patients appeared to be characterized by a TCR beta motif made up of under ten highly homologous amino acid variants.

Details on this clonotype: Its antigen is not yet known. The record has no base qualities; no much larger clone is one base away.

Sequencing was performed on an Illumina HiSeq 2500. TCR beta libraries were prepared by quantitative 5'-RACE with molecular barcodes. As for how the authors treated the data: A new computational method based on a probabilistic model of VDJ rearrangement was used to identify disease-linked TCR variants. TCRdb reprocessing: public reads trimmed at Q25 with fastp, clones called with MiXCR, in-frame beta chains kept. Duplicate CDR3 protein sequences are folded into a single record with the most common DNA and genes. The V and J calls here are based on TCRdb, not the publication. The sample records fewer than 200,000 distinct CDR3 sequences, about 17% of which are singletons. The ten biggest clones cover about 8.2% of the sample. CDR1 and CDR2 are drawn from the germline V gene (reference sequence): SGHKS, YYEKEE. CDR3 length: 16 amino acids, cysteine to phenylalanine. Kept here is only the CDR3 DNA, which spans 48 bases and is read in frame from base 1. V is pared back by 1 base and J by 2 bases, with 13 bases lying between the germline termini.

Sequenced: blood, either unsorted or a sorted T cell fraction (not recorded which). This sequence uses TRBV5-5 and TRBJ2-1; the D gene is not confidently resolved. This sequence originates from a male donor with ankylosing spondylitis or in good health (not recorded which). For the CDR3, the sequence is CASSLSPNIPYNEQFF. The DNA sequence is TGTGCCAGCAGCTTGTCCCCGAATATCCCCTACAATGAGCAGTTCTTC.